Listed here is a single T cell receptor (beta chain). Antigen unknown. The sample comes from a study of shared clonotypes between healthy human individuals. Points from the study as a whole: The four-donor shared clonotypes exceeded non-shared clonotypes in generation probability, with non-shared ones scoring lower. The researchers took only blood, and tissue repertoires probably look different.

Germline CDR1 SGHTA, CDR2 FQGNSA. The junction had 7 bases not matched to a gene; V was cut back by 1 base and J by 2 bases. The CDR3 contains 16 residues. Terminally differentiated effector memory CD45RA+ cells were excluded by CCR7 positive selection of CD45RO-negative cells. Produced via immunoSEQ multiplex PCR; TCRdb's table is partial and in-frame only. The sample has 1.5 million to 2.5 million clones; roughly 95% are singletons. The clonotype originates from a man aged 18 to 30 in good health. This chain joins TRBV7-2 and TRBJ2-7; 8 nucleotides match TRBD1. The sequencing input was naive CD8+ T cells sorted from blood. The CDR3 sequence: CASSLGAAGGPYEQYF. CDR3 DNA sequence: TGTGCCAGCAGCTTAGGGGCGGCAGGGGGCCCCTACGAGCAGTACTTC. Using reference TRBV7-2 and TRBJ2-7 for the parts outside the CDR3, the full variable domain is GAGVSQSPSNKVTEKGKDVELRCDPISGHTALYWYRQSLGQGLEFLIYFQGNSAPDKSGLPSDRFSAERTGGSVSTLTIQRTQQEDSAVYLCASSLGAAGGPYEQYFGPGTRLTVT.